A single sample gave rise to the 10 T cell receptor beta chains below, sequenced in a study of T cell clonotyping in hematopoietic cell transplantation. TCRdb's copy holds only in-frame clones and misses some; the assay was immunoSEQ multiplex PCR. The sample includes about 16,000 clones, around 55% of them seen just once. Sample: PBMCs, taken 30 days after allogeneic stem cell transplant. These TCRs come from a male patient aged 50 to 59 who had an allogeneic stem cell transplant from an unrelated donor, so T cells may come from the graft donor. Some clones in this sample may be carry-over from other donors' samples.

This clone has only a few counts. The gene calls are TRBV29-1 and TRBJ2-7, with D tentatively TRBD2 (5 bases). Deletions cut 8 bases from V and 7 bases from J, with 21 bases between. There are 13 residues in the CDR3. The germline V gene has CDR1 SQVTM and CDR2 ANQGSEA. DNA of the CDR3: TGCAGCACCAAGACGGCACGTTCGGGGGAGCAGTACTTC. Translated, it gives CSTKTARSGEQYF.

This clone has only a few counts. The CDR3: CASSQGYPYGYTF. The CDR3 nucleotides are TGTGCCAGCTCACAAGGTTACCCCTATGGCTACACCTTC. The chain carries TRBV18 and TRBJ1-2; D is unresolved. With 4 bases removed from V and 4 bases from J, the gap between germline ends came to 10 bases. CDR1 is KGHSH, CDR2 LQKENI, per germline. The length of the CDR3 is 13 residues. Using reference TRBV18 and TRBJ1-2 for the parts outside the CDR3, the full variable domain is NAGVMQNPRHLVRRRGQEARLRCSPMKGHSHVYWYRQLPEEGLKFMVYLQKENIIDESGMPKERFSAEFPKEGPSILRIQQVVRGDSAAYFCASSQGYPYGYTFGSGTRLTVV.

CDR3: CASSEAGVVAGAHNEQFF. The CDR3 DNA sequence: TGTGCCAGCAGTGAAGCGGGCGTGGTTGCGGGGGCCCACAATGAGCAGTTCTTC. The V gene is TRBV6-1, the J gene TRBJ2-1, with D tentatively TRBD2 (7 bases). Per the germline V gene, CDR1 is MNHNS and CDR2 is SASEGT. CDR3 length equals 18 residues. Trimming pared 0 bases from V and 5 bases from J, leaving 20 bases between.

This clone appeared a few times. This chain links TRBV7-2 with TRBJ1-1; no clear D. CDR1 SGHTA and CDR2 FQGNSA come from the germline V gene. Trimming removed 4 bases at V and 4 bases at J, with 7 bases between. CDR3 size: 12 residues. The CDR3 is CASSSGFTEAFF. The CDR3 DNA reads as TGTGCCAGCAGCTCGGGTTTCACTGAAGCTTTCTTT.

The genes are TRBV4-3 and TRBJ1-1; TRBD1 is a possible D gene (5 bases). The V end lost 0 bases, the J end lost 4 bases, and 12 bases lay between the germline ends. From germline, CDR1 is LGHNA and CDR2 YSLEER. The CDR3 has 15 residues. The CDR3 loop reads CASSQDRTGTTEAFF. CDR3 sequence (DNA): TGCGCCAGCAGCCAAGATCGGACGGGGACCACTGAAGCTTTCTTT.

This clone turned up a few times. The genes are TRBV29-1 and TRBJ1-1, with unresolved D. The germline V gene has CDR1 SQVTM and CDR2 ANQGSEA. The V end was cut by 5 bases, the J end by 2 bases, with 6 bases between. This CDR3 has 11 residues. CDR3 sequence: CSVRPNTEAFF. Written as DNA, the CDR3 is TGCAGCGTTCGGCCCAACACTGAAGCTTTCTTT.

The chain recombines TRBV6-5 with TRBJ2-7, with 8 bases aligning to TRBD2. The CDR3 contains 14 residues. The germline gives CDR1 MNHEY, CDR2 SVGAGI. The J segment lost 5 bases and the V segment lost 4 bases, leaving 7 bases of the junction unmatched. Written as DNA, the CDR3 is TGTGCCAGCAGTTCCCCGGGGGGGGCGCACGAGCAGTACTTC. Protein product: CASSSPGGAHEQYF.

The V and J genes are TRBV4-3 and TRBJ1-2, with D possibly being TRBD1 (6 bases). This CDR3 has 14 amino acids. V lost 2 bases and J 6 bases, leaving 13 bases between the germline ends. The germline V gene has CDR1 LGHNA and CDR2 YSLEER. The CDR3 nucleotides are TGCGCCAGCAGCCAAAAGACAGGACCTGATGGCTACACCTTC. Its translation: CASSQKTGPDGYTF.

The chain joins TRBV5-1 to TRBJ2-7, with TRBD2 matching 8 bases. Trimming at V came to 0 bases and at J to 2 bases, leaving 10 bases not matched to a gene. This CDR3 is 17 amino acids long. CDR1 is SGHRS, CDR2 YFSETQ, per germline. CDR3 sequence (DNA): TGCGCCAGCAGCTTGGGGTCATTTGCGGGGGGAACCTACGAGCAGTACTTC. Protein: CASSLGSFAGGTYEQYF.

In its sample, this clone was seen a few times. A junction end diverges from the germline sequence, so it may reflect a read error. J is TRBJ1-1 and V is TRBV7-9; D ambiguous. This CDR3 region has 15 residues. The germline CDR1 and CDR2 sequences are SEHNR and FQNEAQ (reference sequence). The DNA of the CDR3 is TGTGTCAGCAGCTTAGCGTCAAACTGGAACACTGAAGCTTTCTTT. Protein: CVSSLASNWNTEAFF.